This T cell receptor beta chain was identified in a study of cytomegalovirus exposure and HLA in healthy donors. Study conclusions and caveats: Later examination showed HLA-associated TCR beta chains had greater clonal expansion than equally common others.

The PCR ran on 60 Vbeta and 13 Jbeta primers. Some clones are missing from TCRdb's copy, which holds only in-frame ones; the method was immunoSEQ multiplex PCR. The table has about 150,000 clones, 80% seen once. The germline V gene has CDR1 WNHNN and CDR2 SYGVQD (reference sequence). The CDR3 runs 16 residues. The ends lost 6 bases at V and 8 bases at J; junction bases unmatched: 14. A note on this clone: Its matching antigen is unknown.

This TCR was sampled from a woman aged 40-49 years in good health and CMV-seropositive. J is TRBJ2-4 and V is TRBV10-1; the match to TRBD2 covers 9 bases. Sequences were obtained from PBMCs. The CDR3 loop is CASSSGIVAGADIQYF. CDR3 DNA sequence: TGCGCCAGCAGCTCGGGGATCGTAGCGGGAGCAGACATTCAGTACTTC.